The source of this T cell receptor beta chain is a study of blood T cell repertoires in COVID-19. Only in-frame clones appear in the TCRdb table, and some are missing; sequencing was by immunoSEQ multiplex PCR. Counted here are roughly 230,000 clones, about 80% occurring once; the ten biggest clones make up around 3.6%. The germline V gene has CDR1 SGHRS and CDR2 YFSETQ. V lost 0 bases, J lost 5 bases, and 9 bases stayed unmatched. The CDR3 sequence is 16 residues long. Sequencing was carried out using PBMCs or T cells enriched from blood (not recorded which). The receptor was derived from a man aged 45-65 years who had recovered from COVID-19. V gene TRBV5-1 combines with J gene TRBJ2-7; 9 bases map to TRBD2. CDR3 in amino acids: CASSLDSRGRAHEQYF. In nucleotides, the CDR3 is TGCGCCAGCAGCTTGGATTCTCGCGGGAGGGCCCACGAGCAGTACTTC.